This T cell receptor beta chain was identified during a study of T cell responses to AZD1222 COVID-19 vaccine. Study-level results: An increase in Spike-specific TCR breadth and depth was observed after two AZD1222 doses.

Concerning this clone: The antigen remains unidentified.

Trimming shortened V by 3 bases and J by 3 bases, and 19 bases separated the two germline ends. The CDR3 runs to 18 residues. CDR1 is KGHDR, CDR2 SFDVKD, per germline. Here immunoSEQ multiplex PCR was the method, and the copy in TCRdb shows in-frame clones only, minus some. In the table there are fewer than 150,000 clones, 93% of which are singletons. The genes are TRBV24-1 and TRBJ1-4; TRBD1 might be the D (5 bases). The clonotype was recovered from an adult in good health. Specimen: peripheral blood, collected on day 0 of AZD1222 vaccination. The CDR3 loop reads CATSDHGGERRSNEKLFF. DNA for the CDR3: TGTGCCACCAGTGATCATGGGGGGGAAAGGCGGTCTAATGAAAAACTGTTTTTT.